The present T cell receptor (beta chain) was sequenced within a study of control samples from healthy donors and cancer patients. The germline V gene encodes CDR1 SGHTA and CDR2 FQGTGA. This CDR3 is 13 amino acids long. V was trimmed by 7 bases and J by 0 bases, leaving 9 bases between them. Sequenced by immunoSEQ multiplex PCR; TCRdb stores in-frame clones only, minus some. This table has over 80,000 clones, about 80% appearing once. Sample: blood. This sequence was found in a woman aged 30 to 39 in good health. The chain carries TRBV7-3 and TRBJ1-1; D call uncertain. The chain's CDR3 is CASTTSVNTEAFF. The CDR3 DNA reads TGTGCCAGCACCACCTCGGTGAACACTGAAGCTTTCTTT.